The T cell receptor beta chain under discussion was sequenced for a study of blood T cell repertoires in COVID-19. Study-wide background: COVID-19 samples, acute and convalescent, were from the United States, Italy and Spain.

Looked up from germline, CDR1 is SEHNR and CDR2 is FQNEAQ (reference sequence). V was shortened by 2 bases and J by 1 base, with 11 bases between the two germline ends. This CDR3 has 15 amino acids. Repertoires were generated with immunoSEQ multiplex PCR, while TCRdb's copy carries only in-frame clones and drops some. Seen here are about 490,000 clones, 80% to 90% observed once, and the top ten hold 3% to 3.5%. The sequencing sample was made of peripheral blood. This sequence was found in a human donor in a cohort sampled during active COVID-19. This chain uses TRBV7-9 with TRBJ1-2; D possibly corresponds to TRBD1 (5 bases). This CDR3 is CASSLYGGLNYGYTF. The CDR3 DNA follows: TGTGCCAGCAGCTTATATGGGGGACTTAACTATGGCTACACCTTC.